The entry that follows covers one T cell receptor beta chain sequence. Its target is not known. The data were obtained in a study of shared clonotypes between healthy human individuals. Study conclusions and caveats: Clonotypes which were not shared had lower generation probabilities than clonotypes that all four donors shared.

Memory CD4+ cells were the fraction left after CD45RA+ naive selection. Data came from immunoSEQ multiplex PCR; TCRdb stores just in-frame clones and leaves some out. The sample lists approximately 1,500,000 clones, roughly 96% occurring once. The CDR3 length is 13 residues. Trimming left V 2 bases short and J 5 bases short, with 10 bases between. Germline V CDR1 and CDR2: SGHDN, FVKESK. This chain uses TRBV14 with TRBJ2-7; unclear D gene. The receptor was isolated from a man aged 30 to 39 in good health. Sequenced input: naive CD4+ T cells sorted from blood. Indicated subset: CD45RA+ positively selected. CDR3 in DNA: TGTGCCAGCAGCCAAAGTCTGGCGGACGAGCAGTACTTC. Translation gives CASSQSLADEQYF.